This is a list of T cell receptor beta chains from one sample in a study of memory CD4+ T cells and cytomegalovirus serostatus. The protocol was immunoSEQ multiplex PCR, while the TCRdb copy is restricted to in-frame clones and leaves out a portion. The sample holds approximately 65,000 clones, approximately 80% seen once. The sample taken for sequencing was memory CD4+ T cells from blood. Receptors were obtained from an adult in good health and CMV-seronegative. Each CDR3 is given with its conserved first and last residue. The order of the fields is J gene, V gene, CDR3 protein.

>TRBJ2-7|TRBV11-3
CASSSAGAYEQYF
>TRBJ2-4|TRBV25-1
CASSEPPPDRIKNIQYF
>TRBJ1-1|TRBV6-5
CASSPGGYTEAFF
>TRBJ1-2|TRBV2
CASSEQGGNYGYTF
>TRBJ1-4|TRBV20-1
CSAGEEKLFF
>TRBJ2-1|TRBV11-2
CASSLDWSNEQFF
>TRBJ1-1|TRBV30
CAWSQTNTEAFF
>TRBJ1-3|TRBV6-1
CASSERGTGYWVDTIYF
>TRBJ2-6|TRBV2
CASRQGTGGANVLTF
>TRBJ1-6|TRBV5-1
CASSLQGAANSPLHF
>TRBJ1-1|TRBV6-1
CASSEALTDFTEAFF
>TRBJ1-5|TRBV28
CASRTGVGNQPQHF
>TRBJ2-7|TRBV14
CASSQFGTYPYEQYF
>TRBJ2-2|TRBV14
CASSPRQLNTGELFF
>TRBJ2-5|TRBV6-1
CAILDRGETQYF
>TRBJ1-2|TRBV11-1
CASSLTSGVRGYTF
>TRBJ1-5|TRBV19
CASTAGARRPNQPQHF
>TRBJ1-1|TRBV9
CASSADQGAGTEAFF
>TRBJ2-7|TRBV11-2
CASSQKRDAPSYEQYF
>TRBJ1-1|TRBV7-9
CASSLDRGFTEAFF
>TRBJ1-1|TRBV27
CASSSPRVNTEAFF
>TRBJ2-7|TRBV18
CASSPPGGAYYEQYF
>TRBJ2-1|TRBV20-1
CSAGAEEQFF
>TRBJ2-5|TRBV6-4
CASSLHPRETQYF
>TRBJ2-7|TRBV5-6
CASSLISTGSYEQYF
>TRBJ2-2|TRBV4-1
CASSRTLTNTGELFF
>TRBJ1-2|TRBV29-1
CSVDVAVGYGYTF
>TRBJ2-1|TRBV28
CASRLGQPYNEQFF
>TRBJ1-2|TRBV4-1
CASSPSGQVAGYEGYTF
>TRBJ1-2|TRBV19
CASSMKRPYGYTF
>TRBJ1-4|TRBV5-4
CASSGSGTDEKLFF
>TRBJ2-1|TRBV6-1
CASSDGILTYNEQFF
>TRBJ2-2|TRBV6-5
CASSRATGELFF
>TRBJ1-5|TRBV30
CAWRGAGGVSQHF
>TRBJ2-2|TRBV2
CATRDREILGAGELFF
>TRBJ1-1|TRBV7-3
CASSLRAGSTEAFF
>TRBJ2-7|TRBV5-6
CASSWRREQYF
>TRBJ1-1|TRBV27
CASSLLMGNTEAFF
>TRBJ2-2|TRBV4-2
CASSQGQANTGELFF
>TRBJ1-5|TRBV6-5
CASSYGGAGQPQHF
>TRBJ2-7|TRBV6-5
CASSSGGSPFYEQYF
>TRBJ1-4|TRBV27
CASSFWGTNEKLFF
>TRBJ1-1|TRBV11-2
CASSPRPDSNTEAFF
>TRBJ2-2|TRBV10-1
CASSDLNSETGELFF
>TRBJ2-7|TRBV5-4
CASSRLAGAPEQYF
>TRBJ2-2|TRBV10-1
CASGNPGARGGELFF
>TRBJ1-1|TRBV29-1
CSVERGGAGEAFF
>TRBJ1-2|TRBV6-5
CASSYRGSSYGYTF
>TRBJ1-1|TRBV6-1
CASSEGDLRTEAFF
>TRBJ2-7|TRBV18
CASSPRAGQSYEQYF
>TRBJ1-2|TRBV5-1
CASSLGDSSNYGYTF
>TRBJ1-4|TRBV7-9
CASSIVGEKLFF
>TRBJ2-5|TRBV5-1
CASSSGSEGLETQYF